This TCR beta chain appears in the sequencing data of a study of blood T cell repertoires in COVID-19. Across the whole study: The United States, Italy and Spain were the sources of the acute and convalescent COVID-19 samples. T cells, B-cell-depleted T cells, or PBMCs supplied cDNA or gDNA.

Clones were sequenced by immunoSEQ multiplex PCR, and TCRdb holds only the in-frame ones, with some missing. The table lists roughly 170,000 clones, approximately 85% of them singletons. The V end was cut by 3 bases, the J end by 2 bases, with 5 bases between. The CDR3 consists of 13 residues. Germline values: CDR1 LGHNA, CDR2 YNFKEQ. This TCR was recovered from a man aged 55 to 70 who had recovered from COVID-19. Material for sequencing was peripheral blood. The chain joins TRBV4-2 to TRBJ1-5; no definite D call. CDR3 sequence (DNA): TGTGCCAGCAGCCATCGGGGCAATCAGCCCCAGCATTTT. Amino acids: CASSHRGNQPQHF.